A selection of T cell receptor beta chains follows, all from one sample in a study of blood T cell repertoires in COVID-19. Assay used: immunoSEQ multiplex PCR; TCRdb lists only in-frame clones, some missing. The data contain 90,000 to 110,000 clones, roughly 80% of them singletons. Sequenced input: peripheral blood. All receptors come from a woman at least 80 years old with acute or convalescent COVID-19. The CDR3 runs from the conserved cysteine through the conserved F or W. A D gene is named only where the DNA matches it firmly. Clone sizes are given selectively: once, few, many, or a class where the clone is expanded.

D	V	size	J	DNA	CDR3
TRBD1	TRBV18	once	TRBJ2-7	TGTGCCAGCTCGGCCGGCAGGGGGTTTTACGAGCAGTACTTC	CASSAGRGFYEQYF
TRBD1	TRBV5-1	-	TRBJ1-1	TGCGCCAGCAGCTTGGGACCCCGGACAGGGGCCACTGAAGCTTTCTTT	CASSLGPRTGATEAFF
-	TRBV5-1	few	TRBJ2-1	TGCGCCAGCAGCTTGGGCAGGGCGAATGAGCAGTTCTTC	CASSLGRANEQFF
-	TRBV15	-	TRBJ2-3	TGTGCCACCAGCACAGAGGGGACTAGCACAGATACGCAGTATTTT	CATSTEGTSTDTQYF
TRBD1	TRBV29-1	-	TRBJ1-1	TGCAGCGTTGAGGACAGGGTAACTTTCTTT	CSVEDRVTFF
TRBD1	TRBV27	-	TRBJ1-2	TGTGCCAGCAGTCTAGGACAGGGGAACTATGGCTACACCTTC	CASSLGQGNYGYTF
-	TRBV4-3	-	TRBJ2-4	TGCGCCAGCAGCCAAGAGACGGGGTCGGGAAACATTCAGTACTTC	CASSQETGSGNIQYF
TRBD1	TRBV7-9	-	TRBJ1-5	TGTGCCAGCAGCCAGGGGGACAGCGCCAATCAGCCCCAGCATTTT	CASSQGDSANQPQHF
TRBD1	TRBV20-1	-	TRBJ1-4	TGCAGTGGACAGGGGAATGAAAAACTGTTTTTT	CSGQGNEKLFF
TRBD1	TRBV6-5	-	TRBJ2-5	TGTGCCAGCTTCGGACAGGGTGTTGAGACCCAGTACTTC	CASFGQGVETQYF
TRBD1	TRBV14	-	TRBJ2-5	TGTGCCAGCAGCCAAGATTCAGGACAGGGGATTTGGGAGACCCAGTACTTC	CASSQDSGQGIWETQYF
-	TRBV5-1	-	TRBJ1-1	TGCGCCAGCAGCTTCGGGGGGCAAAACACTGAAGCTTTCTTT	CASSFGGQNTEAFF
-	TRBV6-6	-	TRBJ2-1	TGTGCCAGCAGTTACACGGGACTGGGATACAATGAGCAGTTCTTC	CASSYTGLGYNEQFF
TRBD1	TRBV13	-	TRBJ1-3	TGTGCCAGCAGCCCCAGGGGGAGTGGAAACACCATATATTTT	CASSPRGSGNTIYF
-	TRBV2	once	TRBJ2-1	TGTGCCAGCAGGAAAACAGATAGCTCCTACAATGAGCAGTTCTTC	CASRKTDSSYNEQFF
-	TRBV27	-	TRBJ1-4	TGTGCCAGCAGCTCTTTCAGAAGTCCCTCGGAAAAACTGTTTTTT	CASSSFRSPSEKLFF
-	TRBV5-6	-	TRBJ1-6	TGTGCCAGCAGCCAAACAGGGTCCGGTTCACCCCTCCACTTT	CASSQTGSGSPLHF
-	TRBV28	-	TRBJ1-2	TGTGCCAGCAGCAATGGACTTCGCTACACCTTC	CASSNGLRYTF
TRBD1	TRBV27	-	TRBJ2-4	TGTGCCAGCAGTTTATCGGGACAGAGGATTCAGTACTTC	CASSLSGQRIQYF
-	TRBV12-3/TRBV12-4	-	TRBJ2-5	TGTGCCAGCAGTTTTCAAAGGGGGGAGACCCAGTACTTC	CASSFQRGETQYF
TRBD2	TRBV5-4	few	TRBJ2-7	TGTGCCAGCAGCTCCCCGACTAGCGGCGAGCAGTACTTC	CASSSPTSGEQYF
TRBD2	TRBV14	-	TRBJ2-7	TGTGCCAGCAGCCATCGACTAGCGCCATATCTCGAGCAGTACTTC	CASSHRLAPYLEQYF
-	TRBV3-1/TRBV3-2	few	TRBJ2-1	TGTGCCAGCAGCCAGGGGATGGACAAATACAATGAGCAGTTCTTC	CASSQGMDKYNEQFF
-	TRBV6-5	few	TRBJ1-1	TGTGCCAGCAGTTACTCGAGACAGGAAATGAACACTGAAGCTTTCTTT	CASSYSRQEMNTEAFF
TRBD2	TRBV9	-	TRBJ2-5	TGTGCCAGCAGCGTAGGCGGGAGGGCCCCAGAGACCCAGTACTTC	CASSVGGRAPETQYF
-	TRBV18	-	TRBJ2-4	TGTGCCAGCTCACCACCAGGGGCCTTAGCCAAAAACATTCAGTACTTC	CASSPPGALAKNIQYF
TRBD1	TRBV24-1	few	TRBJ1-3	TGTGCCACCAGTGATTATAGGGACAGGGGAACTTACACCATATATTTT	CATSDYRDRGTYTIYF
-	TRBV3-1/TRBV3-2	-	TRBJ1-1	TGTGCCAGCAGCAGGGGGGGCGCGAACACTGAAGCTTTCTTT	CASSRGGANTEAFF
-	TRBV14	once	TRBJ2-3	TGTGCCAGCAGCCCCCGAGGCACAGATACGCAGTATTTT	CASSPRGTDTQYF
-	TRBV19	-	TRBJ1-2	TGTGCCAGTAGTATGGATACAATAACGGGAGGCTACACCTTC	CASSMDTITGGYTF
-	TRBV2	-	TRBJ2-3	TGTGCCAGCAATATTGCTACCAGCACAGATACGCAGTATTTT	CASNIATSTDTQYF
TRBD1	TRBV11-3	once	TRBJ1-1	TGTGCCAGCAGCTTAGAAATCTTGGGACAGGGTGGCACTGAAGCTTTCTTT	CASSLEILGQGGTEAFF
-	TRBV5-4	-	TRBJ2-3	TGTGCCAGCAGCTCGATGACTAGTGCAGATACGCAGTATTTT	CASSSMTSADTQYF
TRBD1	TRBV5-1	few	TRBJ2-5	TGCGCCAGCAGCTACAGGGGGCAGGAGGAGACCCAGTACTTC	CASSYRGQEETQYF
-	TRBV12-2	-	TRBJ2-3	TGTGCAAGTCGAAACAACAGGGGGCCGGCAGATACGCAGTATTTT	CASRNNRGPADTQYF
-	TRBV19	-	TRBJ1-1	TGTGCCAGTAGTATCGGGTTTGCTGAAGCTTTCTTT	CASSIGFAEAFF
TRBD2	TRBV5-1	-	TRBJ2-1	TGCGCCAGCAGCTTGGGGCTAGCGGTCTACAATGAGCAGTTCTTC	CASSLGLAVYNEQFF
TRBD2	TRBV7-8	few	TRBJ2-4	TGTGCCAGCAGCTCCGCGCCTAGCGGGATATTACGGGACATTCAGTACTTC	CASSSAPSGILRDIQYF
-	TRBV2	-	TRBJ1-4	TGTGCCAGCAATCGGGGGTCTTTAGGGGCGGAAAAACTGTTTTTT	CASNRGSLGAEKLFF
TRBD1	TRBV4-1	-	TRBJ1-4	TGCGCCAGCAGCCAAGCTGACAGGGACGATGAAAAACTGTTTTTT	CASSQADRDDEKLFF
TRBD2	TRBV29-1	-	TRBJ2-5	TGCAGCGTTGAAGTCCTAGCGGGAGTAGAGACCCAGTACTTC	CSVEVLAGVETQYF
TRBD2	TRBV29-1	-	TRBJ2-1	TGCAGCGCCGGGACTAGCGGGATGTTCTCCTACAATGAGCAGTTCTTC	CSAGTSGMFSYNEQFF
-	TRBV5-1	-	TRBJ1-2	TGCGCCAGCAGCCTGGACCCGGGAGAAGGCTACACCTTC	CASSLDPGEGYTF